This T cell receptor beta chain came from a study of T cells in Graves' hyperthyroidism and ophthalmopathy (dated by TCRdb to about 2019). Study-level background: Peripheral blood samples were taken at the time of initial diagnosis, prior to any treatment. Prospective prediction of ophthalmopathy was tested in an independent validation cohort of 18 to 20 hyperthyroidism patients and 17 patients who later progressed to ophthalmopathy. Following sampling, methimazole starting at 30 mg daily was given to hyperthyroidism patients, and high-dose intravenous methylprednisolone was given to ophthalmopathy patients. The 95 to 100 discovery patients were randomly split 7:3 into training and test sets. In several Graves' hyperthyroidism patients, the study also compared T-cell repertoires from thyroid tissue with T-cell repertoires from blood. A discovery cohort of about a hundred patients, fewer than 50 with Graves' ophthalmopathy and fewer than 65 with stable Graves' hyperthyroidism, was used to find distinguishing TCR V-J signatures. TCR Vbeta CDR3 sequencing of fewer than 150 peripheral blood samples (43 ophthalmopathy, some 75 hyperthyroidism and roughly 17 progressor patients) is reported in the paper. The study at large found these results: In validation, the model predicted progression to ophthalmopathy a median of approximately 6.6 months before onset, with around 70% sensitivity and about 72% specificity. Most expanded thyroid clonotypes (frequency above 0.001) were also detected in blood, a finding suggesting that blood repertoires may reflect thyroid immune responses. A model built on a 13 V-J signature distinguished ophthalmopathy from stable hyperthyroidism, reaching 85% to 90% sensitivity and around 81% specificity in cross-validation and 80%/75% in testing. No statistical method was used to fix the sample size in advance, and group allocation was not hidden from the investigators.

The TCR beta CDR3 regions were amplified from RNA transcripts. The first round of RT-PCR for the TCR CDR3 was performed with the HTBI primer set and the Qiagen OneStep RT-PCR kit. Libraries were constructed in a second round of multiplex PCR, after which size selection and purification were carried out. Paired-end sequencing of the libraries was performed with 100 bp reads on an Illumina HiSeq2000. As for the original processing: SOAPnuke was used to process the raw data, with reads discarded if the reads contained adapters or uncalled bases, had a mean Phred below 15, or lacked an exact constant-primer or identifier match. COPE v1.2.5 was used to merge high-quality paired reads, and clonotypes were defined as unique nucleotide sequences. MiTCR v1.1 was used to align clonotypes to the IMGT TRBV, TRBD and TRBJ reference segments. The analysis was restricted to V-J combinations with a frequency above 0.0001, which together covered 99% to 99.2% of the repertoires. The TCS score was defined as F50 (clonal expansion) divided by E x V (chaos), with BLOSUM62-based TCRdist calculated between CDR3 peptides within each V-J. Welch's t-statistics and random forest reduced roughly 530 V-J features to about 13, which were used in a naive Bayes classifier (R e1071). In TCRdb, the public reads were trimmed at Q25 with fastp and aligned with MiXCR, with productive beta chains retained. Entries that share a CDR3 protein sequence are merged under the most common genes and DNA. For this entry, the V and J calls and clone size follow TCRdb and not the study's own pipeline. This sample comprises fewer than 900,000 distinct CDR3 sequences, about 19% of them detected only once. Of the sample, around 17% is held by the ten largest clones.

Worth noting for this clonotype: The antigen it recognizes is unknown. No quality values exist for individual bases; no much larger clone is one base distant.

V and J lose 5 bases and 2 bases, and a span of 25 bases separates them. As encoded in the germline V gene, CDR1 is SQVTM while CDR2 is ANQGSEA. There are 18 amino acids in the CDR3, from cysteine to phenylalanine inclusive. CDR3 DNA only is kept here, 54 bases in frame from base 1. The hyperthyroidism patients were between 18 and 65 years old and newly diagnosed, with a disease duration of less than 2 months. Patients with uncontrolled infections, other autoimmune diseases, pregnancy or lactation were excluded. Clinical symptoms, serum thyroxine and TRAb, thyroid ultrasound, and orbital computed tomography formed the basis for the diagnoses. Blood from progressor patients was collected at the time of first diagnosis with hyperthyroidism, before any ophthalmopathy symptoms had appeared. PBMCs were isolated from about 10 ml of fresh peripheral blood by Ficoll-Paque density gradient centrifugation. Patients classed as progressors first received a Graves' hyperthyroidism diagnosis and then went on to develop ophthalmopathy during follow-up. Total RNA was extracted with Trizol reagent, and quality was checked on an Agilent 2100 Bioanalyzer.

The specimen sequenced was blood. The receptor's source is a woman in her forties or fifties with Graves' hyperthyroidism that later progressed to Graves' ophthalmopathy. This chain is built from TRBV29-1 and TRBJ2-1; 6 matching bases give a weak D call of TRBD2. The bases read TGCAGCGTTCCTACAGAACAACGGGACTCATCTACCTACAATGAGCAGTTCTTC. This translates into CSVPTEQRDSSTYNEQFF.